The 20 T cell receptor beta chains listed next were all sequenced from one sample in a study of blood T cells in healthy people across ages. Together with a sample-barcoded 5' primer, a J-beta primer mix was included in a second PCR lasting about 6 to 12 cycles. One entry per CDR3 protein results from TCRdb running MiXCR on the 5' RACE reads. The repertoire holds 1.5 million to 2 million distinct CDR3 sequences, with 28% as singletons. Sequencing was done on a sample of blood. Receptors were obtained from a woman in her twenties or thirties in good health.

The V call is TRBV5-1, the J call TRBJ2-7; perhaps TRBD2 as D (6 bases). CDR1 is SGHRS, CDR2 YFSETQ, per germline. The CDR3 length is 16 residues. The V and J ends lost 0 bases and 1 base respectively, with 14 bases between them. The CDR3 region is CASSLARGIQSYEQYF. The CDR3 DNA sequence: TGCGCCAGCAGCTTGGCTCGGGGGATCCAATCCTACGAGCAGTACTTC.

The chain couples TRBV5-1 to TRBJ2-5; D is uncertain. The CDR3 spans 15 residues. Germline V lookup: CDR1 SGHRS, CDR2 YFSETQ. Trimming left V 0 bases short and J 1 base short, with 10 bases between. CDR3 region: CASSLESLAQETQYF. CDR3 in DNA: TGCGCCAGCAGCTTGGAAAGCTTAGCCCAAGAGACCCAGTACTTC.

This clonotype was detected ten times or more. V and J are TRBV5-1 and TRBJ1-2; 10 bases fit TRBD1. The CDR3 totals 14 residues. Germline V gives CDR1 SGHRS, CDR2 YFSETQ. The V gene end was trimmed by 1 base and the J gene end by 8 bases; junction bases not matched to a gene: 5. The CDR3 reads CASSLRQGAGGYTF. The CDR3 nucleotides read TGCGCCAGCAGCTTGCGACAGGGGGCCGGCGGCTACACCTTC.

The CDR3 DNA sequence: TGTGCCAGCAGCTTGGCGGGAGGAAGGAACTACGTGCAGTACTTC. It translates to CASSLAGGRNYVQYF. V is TRBV5-4 and J is TRBJ2-5, with 7 bases matching TRBD2. The CDR3 loop spans 15 amino acids. J was trimmed by 11 bases and V by 0 bases; bases with no gene match: 13. Germline CDR1 SGHNT, CDR2 YYREEE (reference sequence).

A remark on this clonotype: The junction departs from germline at one end; a sequencing error may be responsible. The chain links TRBV18 to TRBJ2-1; 8 nucleotides agree with TRBD2. CDR1 is KGHSH and CDR2 is LQKENI in the germline V gene. This CDR3 region has 14 residues. The CDR3 loop is CASSKTGGHNERFF. CDR3 DNA: TGTGCCAGCTCAAAAACGGGAGGGCACAATGAGCGGTTCTTC.

The chain couples TRBV20-1 to TRBJ1-1; tentative D call: TRBD1 (5 bases). CDR3 length: 14 residues. Trimming pared 3 bases from V and 3 bases from J, leaving 14 bases between. In germline, CDR1 is DFQATT, CDR2 SNEGSKA (reference sequence). CDR3 sequence: CSASRDRGYTEAFF. The CDR3 DNA sequence: TGCAGTGCTAGCCGGGACCGGGGTTACACTGAAGCTTTCTTT.

This clonotype was recorded at least ten times. For the CDR3, the DNA is TGTGCCAGCAGTGAAGTATCGAGAAGAGGGGTAGGCTACACCTTC. Its translation is CASSEVSRRGVGYTF. The rearrangement joins TRBV2 to TRBJ1-2, with D tentatively TRBD1 (5 bases). Germline CDR1 reads SNHLY; CDR2 reads FYNNEI. Trimming cost V 1 base and J 8 bases, with 17 bases left between them. CDR3 length equals 15 residues.

At least ten counts were recorded for this clonotype. The V and J genes are TRBV29-1 and TRBJ2-1, with D maybe TRBD1 (5 bases). This CDR3 contains 13 residues. Germline V gene lookup returns CDR1 SQVTM and CDR2 ANQGSEA. Trimming removed 4 bases at V and 9 bases at J, with 16 bases between. The CDR3 loop reads CSVGFSGIGEQFF. The DNA of the CDR3 is TGCAGCGTTGGGTTTTCAGGGATCGGTGAGCAGTTCTTC.

This clonotype has more than one count but fewer than ten. Its ends do not fully match the called genes, so a read error is possible. The chain has TRBV7-2 and TRBJ2-6; tentatively, D is TRBD2 (6 bases). This CDR3 contains 17 residues. In germline, CDR1 is SGHTA, CDR2 FQGNSA. The CDR3 DNA reads TGTGCCAGTAGCTTAGTCTTAGCGGCCTCTGGGGCCAACGTCCTGACTTTC. It yields the protein CASSLVLAASGANVLTF.

This clonotype was seen repeatedly, ten times or more. The chain carries TRBV27 and TRBJ2-3; D remains ambiguous. Per germline, CDR1 MNHEY and CDR2 SMNVEV (reference sequence). This CDR3 spans 12 amino acids. The V and J ends lost 4 bases and 4 bases respectively, with 6 bases between them. The CDR3 nucleotides read TGTGCCAGCAGTTCCTCCGCAGATACGCAGTATTTT. Translation gives CASSSSADTQYF.

This clonotype has a handful of counts. This sequence joins TRBV6-2 or TRBV6-3 and TRBJ2-1; 8 nucleotides line up with TRBD2. Germline V gene data show CDR1 as MNHEY and CDR2 as SVGEGT. CDR3 size: 13 residues. The V segment lost 6 bases and the J segment 9 bases; nucleotides outside the gene matches: 7. CDR3 sequence reads: CASSQLAVGEQFF. The DNA for the CDR3 is TGTGCCAGCAGCCAACTAGCGGTCGGTGAGCAGTTCTTC.

As DNA, the CDR3 is TGTGCCAGCCCGTTTAAGGGGCTCGATGAAAAACTGTTTTTT. It yields the protein CASPFKGLDEKLFF. The V call is TRBV5-5, the J call TRBJ1-4, with D possibly matching TRBD1 (5 bases). V lost 7 bases and J 6 bases, leaving 16 bases between the germline ends. Germline loops: CDR1 SGHKS, CDR2 YYEKEE (reference sequence). The CDR3 loop spans 14 amino acids.

The CDR3 here is CASSSLTGNNEKLFF. The CDR3 DNA sequence: TGTGCCAGCAGTTCACTCACAGGGAACAATGAAAAACTGTTTTTT. The genes are TRBV28 and TRBJ1-4; tentative D call: TRBD1 (6 bases). CDR1 and CDR2 (germline): MDHEN, SYDVKM. The CDR3 sequence is 15 residues long. Trimming cost V 4 bases and J 5 bases, with 14 bases left between them.

On this clonotype itself: A much more abundant neighbour one base away suggests this may be a read error. The V gene is TRBV28, the J gene TRBJ2-3, with D maybe TRBD2 (6 bases). The CDR3 has 13 amino acids. The germline V gene encodes CDR1 MDHEN and CDR2 SYDVKM. Deletions cut 7 bases from V and 4 bases from J, with 12 bases between. The CDR3, as DNA: TGTGCCAGCATAGGCGGGGTAGCAGATACGCAGTATTTT. Its protein product is CASIGGVADTQYF.

This clonotype was detected many times. This rearrangement joins TRBV20-1 to TRBJ2-1, with 8 bases matching TRBD2. The CDR3 runs 15 residues. Germline CDR1 DFQATT, CDR2 SNEGSKA (reference sequence). J lost 3 bases, V lost 0 bases, and 4 bases had no gene match. For the CDR3, the DNA is TGCAGTGCTAGAGAGGCACTAGCGGTCTACAATGAGCAGTTCTTC. Translation: CSAREALAVYNEQFF.

The chain uses TRBV2 and TRBJ2-5; no reliable D call. Trimming shortened V by 7 bases and J by 1 base, and 16 bases separated the two germline ends. This CDR3 contains 15 residues. Germline CDR1 reads SNHLY; CDR2 reads FYNNEI. The CDR3 DNA reads TGTGCCAGCACTTTAGGCGGTAATATCCAAGAGACCCAGTACTTC. Translation: CASTLGGNIQETQYF.

The genes are TRBV20-1 and TRBJ2-7; D possibly matches TRBD1 or TRBD2 (6 bases each). V lost 6 bases and J lost 4, with 19 bases in between. This CDR3 has 14 amino acids. In germline, CDR1 is DFQATT, CDR2 SNEGSKA (reference sequence). The CDR3 DNA reads TGCAGTGCCATCAAAACACAGGGAGGATACGAGCAGTACTTC. The encoded protein is CSAIKTQGGYEQYF.

This chain connects TRBV12-3 or TRBV12-4 to TRBJ1-1; the match to TRBD1 covers 9 bases. The CDR3 is 14 residues long. V trimming: 6 bases; J trimming: 5 bases; junction bases outside the gene matches: 7. The CDR3 region has the DNA TGTGCCAGCAGCTTCATTGACAGGGGGACTGAAGCTTTCTTT. Amino acids: CASSFIDRGTEAFF.

A note on this clonotype: Since a much larger clone is just one base distant, this may be a read error. The chain recombines TRBV29-1 with TRBJ2-1, with D unresolved. TRBJ2-7 matches the DNA end more closely, so the J call is doubtful. Germline CDR1 reads SQVTM; CDR2 reads ANQGSEA. The CDR3 has 12 residues. Written as DNA, the CDR3 is TGCAGCGCCCCCGATCCGAACAATGAGCAGTACTTC. This gives the protein CSAPDPNNEQYF.

This clonotype was counted a few times. The chain couples TRBV12-5 to TRBJ2-7; no reliable D call. V shed 6 bases and J shed 2 bases, with 8 bases lying between them. This CDR3 contains 12 residues. Germline CDR1 LGHNT, CDR2 FRNRAP. CDR3 DNA sequence: TGTGCTAGTGGCCCAGAAGCCTACGAGCAGTACTTC. The encoded protein is CASGPEAYEQYF.